The clone carrying this TCR beta chain has just a few counts. This specimen belongs to a study of cytotoxic CD8 clonotypes in ibrutinib-treated CLL. Germline V gene data show CDR1 as SGHDT and CDR2 as YYEEEE. With V trimmed by 0 bases and J by 2 bases, 0 bases remained unmatched. This CDR3 is 14 amino acids long. TCRdb's copy holds only in-frame clones and misses some; the assay was immunoSEQ multiplex PCR. The profile covers under 200,000 clones, with approximately 80% appearing a single time and roughly 4.6% taken by the ten largest. The TCR comes from a human donor with chronic lymphocytic leukemia. The sample was PBMCs, taken after 24 months of ibrutinib treatment. The chain is built from TRBV5-6 and TRBJ1-2; TRBD1 aligns across 8 bases. The CDR3 region is CASSLDRGNYGYTF. DNA of the CDR3: TGTGCCAGCAGCTTGGACAGGGGGAACTATGGCTACACCTTC.